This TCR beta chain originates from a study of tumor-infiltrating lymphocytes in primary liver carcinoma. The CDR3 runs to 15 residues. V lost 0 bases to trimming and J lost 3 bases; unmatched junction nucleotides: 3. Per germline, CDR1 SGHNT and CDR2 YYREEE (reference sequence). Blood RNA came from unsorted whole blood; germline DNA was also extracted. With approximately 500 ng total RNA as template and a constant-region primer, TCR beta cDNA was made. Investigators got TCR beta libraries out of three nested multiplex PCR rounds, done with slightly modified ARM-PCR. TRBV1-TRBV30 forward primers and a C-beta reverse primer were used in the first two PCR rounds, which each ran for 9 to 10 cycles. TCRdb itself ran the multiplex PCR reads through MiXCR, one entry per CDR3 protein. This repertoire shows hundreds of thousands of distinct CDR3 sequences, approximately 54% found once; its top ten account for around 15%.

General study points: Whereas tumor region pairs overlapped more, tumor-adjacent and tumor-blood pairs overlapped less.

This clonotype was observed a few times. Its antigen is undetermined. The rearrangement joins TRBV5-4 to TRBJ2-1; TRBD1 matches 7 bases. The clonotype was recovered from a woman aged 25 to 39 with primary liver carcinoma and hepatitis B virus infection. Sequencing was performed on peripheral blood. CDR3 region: CASSLGGTDYNEQFF. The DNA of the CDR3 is TGTGCCAGCAGCTTGGGGGGGACAGACTACAATGAGCAGTTCTTC.